These 3 T cell receptor beta chains were sequenced from one sample in a study of blood T cell repertoires in COVID-19. Some clones are missing from TCRdb's copy, which holds only in-frame ones; the method was immunoSEQ multiplex PCR. The sample lists under 35,000 clones, roughly 87% seen once, with 15% to 20% in the top ten. The specimen sequenced was peripheral blood. The receptors derive from a woman aged 55 to 70 with active COVID-19.

The DNA for the CDR3 is TGTGCCAGTAGTGTGACTAGCGGGAGCTCCTACAATGAGCAGTTCTTC. Translated, it gives CASSVTSGSSYNEQFF. V is TRBV19 and J is TRBJ2-1; 12 nucleotides align to TRBD2. Germline CDR1 LNHDA, CDR2 SQIVND (reference sequence). The CDR3 consists of 16 residues. V shed 5 bases, J shed 0 bases, and the junction held 2 bases outside the gene matches. The variable domain in full, completed from reference TRBV19 and TRBJ2-1, reads DGGITQSPKYLFRKEGQNVTLSCEQNLNHDAMYWYRQDPGQGLRLIYYSQIVNDFQKGDIAEGYSVSREKKESFPLTVTSAQKNPTAFYLCASSVTSGSSYNEQFFGPGTRLTVL.

The chain links TRBV19 to TRBJ2-2; D ambiguous. Germline V gene sequence: CDR1 LNHDA, CDR2 SQIVND (reference sequence). The CDR3 spans 18 residues. Trimming stripped 4 bases from V and 0 bases from J, with 18 bases between. The CDR3 spells CASSKTPPTLANTGELFF. The CDR3 DNA follows: TGTGCCAGTAGTAAAACACCTCCGACACTGGCGAACACCGGGGAGCTGTTTTTT.

In this sample, this clone turned up a few times. This chain uses TRBV6-4 with TRBJ2-1; no definite D call. This CDR3 contains 13 residues. Trimming pared 4 bases from V and 0 bases from J, leaving 4 bases between. Germline V CDR1 and CDR2: MRHNA, SNTAGT. CDR3 residues: CASSAGSYNEQFF. In nucleotides, the CDR3 is TGTGCCAGCAGTGCGGGCTCCTACAATGAGCAGTTCTTC.